This TCR beta chain originates from a study of cytomegalovirus exposure and HLA in healthy donors. V was pared by 5 bases and J by 0 bases, with 11 bases between. Germline loops: CDR1 SGHVS, CDR2 FNYEAQ. The CDR3 has 15 amino acids. PCR involved 60 Vbeta and 13 Jbeta primers. Profiled with immunoSEQ multiplex PCR; TCRdb holds only in-frame clones, not every one. The table records 170,000 or so clones, about four fifths of them present only once. The study's findings and limits: As confirmed in vitro, three CMV-associated chains were specific for CMV antigens. 150 or so TCR beta chains were listed as cytomegalovirus-associated.

About this clone itself: Its antigen remains unknown.

These donors counted as nominally healthy when sampled, but unrecorded immune exposures were likely. Sequencing was done on a sample of PBMCs. The chain combines TRBV7-6 with TRBJ1-3; possible D gene TRBD1, 6 bases. The receptor's source is a man younger than 40 in good health and CMV-seropositive. The CDR3 loop is CASSPVDSSGNTIYF. DNA for the CDR3: TGTGCCAGCAGCCCGGTGGACAGCTCTGGAAACACCATATATTTT.